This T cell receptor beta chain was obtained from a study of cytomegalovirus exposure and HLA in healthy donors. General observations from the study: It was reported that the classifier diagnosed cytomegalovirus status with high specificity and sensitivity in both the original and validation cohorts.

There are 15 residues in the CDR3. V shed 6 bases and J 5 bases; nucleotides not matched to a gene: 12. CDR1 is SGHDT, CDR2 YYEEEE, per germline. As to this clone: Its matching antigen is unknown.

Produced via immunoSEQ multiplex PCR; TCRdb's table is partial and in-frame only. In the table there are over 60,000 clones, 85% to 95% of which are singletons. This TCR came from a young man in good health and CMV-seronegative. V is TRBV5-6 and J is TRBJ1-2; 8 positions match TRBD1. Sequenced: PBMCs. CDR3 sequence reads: CASTIIEGQGYGYTF. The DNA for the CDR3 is TGTGCCAGCACTATCATAGAAGGACAGGGTTATGGCTACACCTTC.